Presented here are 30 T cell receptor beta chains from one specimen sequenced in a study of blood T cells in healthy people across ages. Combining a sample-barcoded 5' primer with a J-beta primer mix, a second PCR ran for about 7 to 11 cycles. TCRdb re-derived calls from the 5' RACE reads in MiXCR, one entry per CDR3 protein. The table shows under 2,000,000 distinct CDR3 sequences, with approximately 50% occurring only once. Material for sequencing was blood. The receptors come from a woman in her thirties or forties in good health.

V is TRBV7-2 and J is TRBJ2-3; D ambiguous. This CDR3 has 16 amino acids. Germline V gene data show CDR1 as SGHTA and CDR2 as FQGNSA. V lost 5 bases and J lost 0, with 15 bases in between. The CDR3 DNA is TGTGCCAGCAGCACCCACTTCCGCTCTAGCACAGATACGCAGTATTTT. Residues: CASSTHFRSSTDTQYF. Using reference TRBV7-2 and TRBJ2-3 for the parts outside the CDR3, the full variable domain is GAGVSQSPSNKVTEKGKDVELRCDPISGHTALYWYRQSLGQGLEFLIYFQGNSAPDKSGLPSDRFSAERTGGSVSTLTIQRTQQEDSAVYLCASSTHFRSSTDTQYFGPGTRLTVL.

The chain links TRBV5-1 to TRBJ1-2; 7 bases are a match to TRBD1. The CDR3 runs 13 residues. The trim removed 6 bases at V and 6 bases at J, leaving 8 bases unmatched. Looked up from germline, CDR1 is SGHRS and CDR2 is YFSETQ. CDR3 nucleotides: TGCGCCAGCACACAGACAGGGCTGGATGGCTACACCTTC. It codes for CASTQTGLDGYTF. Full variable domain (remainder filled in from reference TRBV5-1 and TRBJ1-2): KAGVTQTPRYLIKTRGQQVTLSCSPISGHRSVSWYQQTPGQGLQFLFEYFSETQRNKGNFPGRFSGRQFSNSRSEMNVSTLELGDSALYLCASTQTGLDGYTFGSGTRLTVV.

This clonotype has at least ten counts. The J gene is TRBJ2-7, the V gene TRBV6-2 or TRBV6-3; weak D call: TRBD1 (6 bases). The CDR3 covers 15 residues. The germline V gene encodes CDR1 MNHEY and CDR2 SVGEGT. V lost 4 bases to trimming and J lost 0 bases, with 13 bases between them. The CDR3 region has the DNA TGTGCCAGCAGTTCACGACAGGCTTTCTCCTACGAGCAGTACTTC. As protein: CASSSRQAFSYEQYF.

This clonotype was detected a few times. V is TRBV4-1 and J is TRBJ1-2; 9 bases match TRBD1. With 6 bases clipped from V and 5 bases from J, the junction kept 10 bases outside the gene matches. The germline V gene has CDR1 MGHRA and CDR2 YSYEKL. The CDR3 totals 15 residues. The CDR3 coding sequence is TGCGCCAGCAGGAACCGGGACAGGGAGGGGTATGGCTACACCTTC. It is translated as CASRNRDREGYGYTF.

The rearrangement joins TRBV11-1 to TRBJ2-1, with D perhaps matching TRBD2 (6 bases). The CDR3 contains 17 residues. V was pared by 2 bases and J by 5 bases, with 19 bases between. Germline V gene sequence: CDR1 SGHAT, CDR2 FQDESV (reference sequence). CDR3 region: CASSLYWSSGQNNEQFF. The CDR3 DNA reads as TGTGCCAGCAGCTTATACTGGTCAAGCGGGCAGAACAATGAGCAGTTCTTC. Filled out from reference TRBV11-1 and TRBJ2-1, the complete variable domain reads EAEVAQSPRYKITEKSQAVAFWCDPISGHATLYWYRQILGQGPELLVQFQDESVVDDSQLPKDRFSAERLKGVDSTLKIQPAELGDSAMYLCASSLYWSSGQNNEQFFGPGTRLTVL.

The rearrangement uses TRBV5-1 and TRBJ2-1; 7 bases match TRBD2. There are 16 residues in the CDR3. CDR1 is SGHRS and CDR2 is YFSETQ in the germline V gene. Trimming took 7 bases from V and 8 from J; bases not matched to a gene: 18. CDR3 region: CASRSLLTSIGDEQFF. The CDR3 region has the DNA TGCGCCAGCCGATCGCTGCTGACTAGCATTGGCGATGAGCAGTTCTTC.

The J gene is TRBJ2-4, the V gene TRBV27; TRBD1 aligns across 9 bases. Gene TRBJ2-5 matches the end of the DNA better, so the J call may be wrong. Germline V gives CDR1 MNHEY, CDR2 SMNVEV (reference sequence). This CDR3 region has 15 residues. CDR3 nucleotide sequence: TGTGCCAGCAGTTTCCGACAGGGGGGTTGGGAGACCCAGTACTTC. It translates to CASSFRQGGWETQYF.

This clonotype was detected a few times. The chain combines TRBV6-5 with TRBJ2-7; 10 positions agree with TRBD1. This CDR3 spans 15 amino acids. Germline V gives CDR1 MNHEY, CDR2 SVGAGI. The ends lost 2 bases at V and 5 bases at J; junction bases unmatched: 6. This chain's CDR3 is CASSYPGQGINEQYF. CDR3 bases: TGTGCCAGCAGTTACCCGGGACAGGGGATAAACGAGCAGTACTTC.

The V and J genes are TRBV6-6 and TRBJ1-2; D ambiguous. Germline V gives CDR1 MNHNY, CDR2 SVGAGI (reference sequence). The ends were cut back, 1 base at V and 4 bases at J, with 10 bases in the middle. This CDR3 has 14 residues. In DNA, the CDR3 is TGTGCCAGCAGTTACTTGGTTTCACCCTATGGCTACACCTTC. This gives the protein CASSYLVSPYGYTF.

The CDR3 nucleotides read TGTGCCAGCAGCTTAGGCCGTGGGACAGATGCCTACGAGCAGTACTTC. It encodes CASSLGRGTDAYEQYF. This chain joins TRBV7-9 and TRBJ2-4; 7 bases map to TRBD1. The assigned J gene may be wrong: the sequence end matches TRBJ2-7 better. Germline V gene data show CDR1 as SEHNR and CDR2 as FQNEAQ (reference sequence). The CDR3 consists of 16 residues.

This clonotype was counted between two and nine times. The CDR3 DNA reads as TGTGCCAGCAGTTACTCGTTGGGACAGGGTTGGACTGAAGCTTTCTTT. This translates into CASSYSLGQGWTEAFF. The chain has TRBV6-2 or TRBV6-3 and TRBJ1-1; 9 bases are a match to TRBD1. The V and J ends lost 0 bases and 5 bases, in that order; junction bases with no gene match: 7. The CDR3 has 16 residues. The V gene's germline CDR1 is MNHEY and CDR2 SVGEGT.

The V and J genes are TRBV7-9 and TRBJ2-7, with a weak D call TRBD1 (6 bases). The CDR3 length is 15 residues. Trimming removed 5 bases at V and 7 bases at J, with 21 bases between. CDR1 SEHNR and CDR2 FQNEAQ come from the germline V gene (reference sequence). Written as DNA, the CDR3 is TGTGCCAGCAGCAGCGAAGGGGGTCCGGTTTTGGAGCAGTACTTC. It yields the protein CASSSEGGPVLEQYF.

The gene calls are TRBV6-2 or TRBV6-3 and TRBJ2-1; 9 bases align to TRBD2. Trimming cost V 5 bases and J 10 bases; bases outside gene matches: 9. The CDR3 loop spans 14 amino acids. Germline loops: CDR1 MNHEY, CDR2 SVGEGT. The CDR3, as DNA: TGTGCCAGCAGTCCTAGCGGGGAGGAGGGAGAGCAGTTCTTC. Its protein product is CASSPSGEEGEQFF.

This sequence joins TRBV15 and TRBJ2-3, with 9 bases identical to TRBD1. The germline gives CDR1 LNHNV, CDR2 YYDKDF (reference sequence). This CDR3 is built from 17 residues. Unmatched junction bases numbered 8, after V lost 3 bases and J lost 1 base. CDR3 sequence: CATSSKQGAGGTDTQYF. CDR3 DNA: TGTGCCACCAGCAGCAAACAGGGGGCAGGAGGCACAGATACGCAGTATTTT. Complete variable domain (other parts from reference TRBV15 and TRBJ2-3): DAMVIQNPRYQVTQFGKPVTLSCSQTLNHNVMYWYQQKSSQAPKLLFHYYDKDFNNEADTPDNFQSRRPNTSFCFLDIRSPGLGDTAMYLCATSSKQGAGGTDTQYFGPGTRLTVL.

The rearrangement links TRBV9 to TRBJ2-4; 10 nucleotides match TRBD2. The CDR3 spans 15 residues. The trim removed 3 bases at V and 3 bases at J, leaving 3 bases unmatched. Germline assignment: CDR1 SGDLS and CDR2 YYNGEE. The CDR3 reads CASSDRTSGKNIQYF. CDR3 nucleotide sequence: TGTGCCAGCAGCGACCGGACTAGCGGCAAAAACATTCAGTACTTC.

The CDR3 DNA is TGTGCCAGCAGTTTCCCGATCTCACTAGCGGGCAACACAGATACGCAGTATTTT. Residues: CASSFPISLAGNTDTQYF. J is TRBJ2-3 and V is TRBV28; TRBD2 matches 9 bases. Per the germline V gene, CDR1 is MDHEN and CDR2 is SYDVKM. The CDR3 totals 18 residues. J gave up 2 bases and V 3 bases, and 12 bases lay outside the gene matches. Complete variable domain (other parts from reference TRBV28 and TRBJ2-3): DVKVTQSSRYLVKRTGEKVFLECVQDMDHENMFWYRQDPGLGLRLIYFSYDVKMKEKGDIPEGYSVSREKKERFSLILESASTNQTSMYLCASSFPISLAGNTDTQYFGPGTRLTVL.

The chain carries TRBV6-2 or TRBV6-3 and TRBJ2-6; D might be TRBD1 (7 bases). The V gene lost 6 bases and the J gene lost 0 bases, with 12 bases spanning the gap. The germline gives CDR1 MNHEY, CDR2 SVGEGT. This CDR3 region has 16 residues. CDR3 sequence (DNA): TGTGCCAGCAGAACAGGGGACTCCTCTGGGGCCAACGTCCTGACTTTC. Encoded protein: CASRTGDSSGANVLTF.

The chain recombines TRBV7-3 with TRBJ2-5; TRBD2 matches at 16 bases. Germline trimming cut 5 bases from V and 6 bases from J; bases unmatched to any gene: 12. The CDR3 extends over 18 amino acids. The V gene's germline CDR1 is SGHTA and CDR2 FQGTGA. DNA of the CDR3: TGTGCCAGCAGCCCGGGACTAGCGGGGGGGCCAGAACGAAAGACCCAGTACTTC. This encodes CASSPGLAGGPERKTQYF.

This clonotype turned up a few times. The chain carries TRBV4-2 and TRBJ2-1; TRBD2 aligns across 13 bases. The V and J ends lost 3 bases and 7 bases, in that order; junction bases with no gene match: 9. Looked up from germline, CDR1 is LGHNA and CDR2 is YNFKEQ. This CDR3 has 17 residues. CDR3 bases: TGTGCCAGCAGCCACCCAGCCGGGACTAGCGGGGTAAATGAGCAGTTCTTC. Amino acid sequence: CASSHPAGTSGVNEQFF.

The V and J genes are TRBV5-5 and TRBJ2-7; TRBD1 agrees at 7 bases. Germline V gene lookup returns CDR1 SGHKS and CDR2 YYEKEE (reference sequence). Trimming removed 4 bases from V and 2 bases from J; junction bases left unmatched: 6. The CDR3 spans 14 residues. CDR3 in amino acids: CASSPTGWAYEQYF. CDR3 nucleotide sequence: TGTGCCAGCAGCCCGACAGGGTGGGCCTACGAGCAGTACTTC.

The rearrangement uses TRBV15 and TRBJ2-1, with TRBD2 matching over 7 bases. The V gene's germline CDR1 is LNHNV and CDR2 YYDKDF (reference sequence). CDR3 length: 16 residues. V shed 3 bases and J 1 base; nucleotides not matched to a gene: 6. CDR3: CATSSWSGASYNEQFF. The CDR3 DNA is TGTGCCACCAGCAGTTGGAGCGGGGCGTCCTACAATGAGCAGTTCTTC. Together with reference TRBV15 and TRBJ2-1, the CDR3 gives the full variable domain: DAMVIQNPRYQVTQFGKPVTLSCSQTLNHNVMYWYQQKSSQAPKLLFHYYDKDFNNEADTPDNFQSRRPNTSFCFLDIRSPGLGDTAMYLCATSSWSGASYNEQFFGPGTRLTVL.

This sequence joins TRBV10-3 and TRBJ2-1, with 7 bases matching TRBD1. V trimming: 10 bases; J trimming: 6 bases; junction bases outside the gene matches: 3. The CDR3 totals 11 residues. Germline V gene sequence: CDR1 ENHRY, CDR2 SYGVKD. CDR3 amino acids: CATGGPNEQFF. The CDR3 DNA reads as TGTGCCACAGGGGGACCCAATGAGCAGTTCTTC.

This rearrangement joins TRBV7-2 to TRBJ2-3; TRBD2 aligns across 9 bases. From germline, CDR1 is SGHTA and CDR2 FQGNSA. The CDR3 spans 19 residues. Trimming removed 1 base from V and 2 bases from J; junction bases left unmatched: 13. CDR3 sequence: CASSLEVWGGGAFTDTQYF. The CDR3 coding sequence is TGTGCCAGCAGCTTAGAGGTGTGGGGCGGGGGGGCCTTCACAGATACGCAGTATTTT.

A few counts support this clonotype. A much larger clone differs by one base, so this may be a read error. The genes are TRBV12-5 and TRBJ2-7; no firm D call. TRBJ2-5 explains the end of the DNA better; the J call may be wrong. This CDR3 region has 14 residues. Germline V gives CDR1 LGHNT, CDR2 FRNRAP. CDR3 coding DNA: TGTGCTAGTGGTGTCGGCTACGGGCAAGAGACCCAGTACTTC. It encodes CASGVGYGQETQYF.

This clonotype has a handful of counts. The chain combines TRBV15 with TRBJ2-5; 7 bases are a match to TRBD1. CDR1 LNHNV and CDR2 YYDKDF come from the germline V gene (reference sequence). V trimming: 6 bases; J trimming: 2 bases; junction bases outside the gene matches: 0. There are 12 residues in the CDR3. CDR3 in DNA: TGTGCCACCAGGGGACAGCAAGAGACCCAGTACTTC. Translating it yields CATRGQQETQYF.

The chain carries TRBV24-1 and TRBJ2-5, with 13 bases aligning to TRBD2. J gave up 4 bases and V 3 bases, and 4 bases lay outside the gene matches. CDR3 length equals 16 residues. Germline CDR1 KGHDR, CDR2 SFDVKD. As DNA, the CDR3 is TGTGCCACCAGTGATAGGGGGACTAGCGGGGTAGAGACCCAGTACTTC. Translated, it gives CATSDRGTSGVETQYF.

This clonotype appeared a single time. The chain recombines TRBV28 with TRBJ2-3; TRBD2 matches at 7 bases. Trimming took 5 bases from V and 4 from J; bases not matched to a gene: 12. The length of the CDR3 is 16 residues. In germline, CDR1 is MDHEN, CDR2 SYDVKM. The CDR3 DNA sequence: TGTGCCAGCAGTGCAGACTGGGGGGGATGGGCAGATACGCAGTATTTT. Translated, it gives CASSADWGGWADTQYF.

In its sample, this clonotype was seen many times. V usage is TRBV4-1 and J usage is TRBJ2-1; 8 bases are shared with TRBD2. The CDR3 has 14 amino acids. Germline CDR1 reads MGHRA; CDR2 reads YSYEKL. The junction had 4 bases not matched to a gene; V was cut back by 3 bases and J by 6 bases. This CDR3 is CASSHRGGANEQFF. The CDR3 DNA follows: TGCGCCAGCAGCCATCGGGGGGGGGCCAATGAGCAGTTCTTC.

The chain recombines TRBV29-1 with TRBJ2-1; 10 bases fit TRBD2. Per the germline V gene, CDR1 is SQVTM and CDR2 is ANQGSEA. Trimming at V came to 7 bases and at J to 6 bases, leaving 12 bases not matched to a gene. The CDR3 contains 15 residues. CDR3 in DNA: TGCAGCGGATCCTACCAGCGGGGGGGCCCCAATGAGCAGTTCTTC. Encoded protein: CSGSYQRGGPNEQFF.

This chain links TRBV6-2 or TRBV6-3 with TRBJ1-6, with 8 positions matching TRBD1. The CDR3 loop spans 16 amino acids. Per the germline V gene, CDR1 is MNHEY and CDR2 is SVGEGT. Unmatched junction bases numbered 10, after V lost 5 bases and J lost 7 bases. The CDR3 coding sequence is TGTGCCAGCAGTAAGCAGGGGGCGCGAATGAATTCACCCCTCCACTTT. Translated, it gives CASSKQGARMNSPLHF.